The entry below describes one TCR beta chain. The CDR3 extends over 15 amino acids. The V and J ends lost 5 bases and 0 bases, in that order; junction bases with no gene match: 6. The germline CDR1 and CDR2 sequences are SQVTM and ANQGSEA. Source study methods: Reference gene primer amplification yielded estimated nucleated cell counts. Method: immunoSEQ multiplex PCR; TCRdb's copy keeps in-frame clones and lacks some. The V and J calls and clone size were taken over from that table, and D and trimming were inferred from the DNA. The sample includes fewer than 250,000 clones, about 90% of them seen just once. These data are taken from a study of blood T cell repertoires in COVID-19. In the study overall: Samples came from the United States, Italy and Spain, spanning acute and convalescent COVID-19. Sources were T cells, B-cell-depleted T cells, or PBMCs; the material itself was cDNA or gDNA.

The receptor was isolated from a young man with acute or convalescent COVID-19. The material sequenced was peripheral blood. This sequence joins TRBV29-1 and TRBJ2-1, with 8 nucleotides matching TRBD2. The CDR3 region is CSVSGGSSSYNEQFF. Written as DNA, the CDR3 is TGCAGCGTTAGCGGGGGCTCGAGCTCCTACAATGAGCAGTTCTTC.